The 9 T cell receptor beta chains below were found in one sample sequenced in a study of OX40 agonist ivuxolimab in advanced cancers. Method: immunoSEQ multiplex PCR; TCRdb's copy keeps in-frame clones and lacks some. The sample contains 80,000 or so clones, 85% of which appear only once. The input for sequencing was CD4+ or CD8+ T cells sorted from blood, taken in a trial of the OX40 agonist ivuxolimab. These receptors were collected from an adult with an advanced solid tumor such as melanoma, head and neck, liver or kidney cancer.

CDR3 in amino acids: CASRLSVNTEAFF. Here the CDR3 DNA reads TGTGCCAGTAGACTCTCGGTGAACACTGAAGCTTTCTTT. The chain employs TRBV19 and TRBJ1-1; D is ambiguous. The CDR3 runs to 13 residues. V shed 6 bases and J shed 0 bases, with 8 bases lying between them. CDR1 LNHDA and CDR2 SQIVND come from the germline V gene (reference sequence).

The chain employs TRBV19 and TRBJ2-3; 11 bases line up with TRBD2. This CDR3 contains 19 residues. Germline V gene data show CDR1 as LNHDA and CDR2 as SQIVND (reference sequence). The V gene end was trimmed by 3 bases and the J gene end by 1 base; junction bases not matched to a gene: 12. CDR3 coding DNA: TGTGCCAGTAGTATCCCTATGTCCGGGACTAGCGGACGCACAGATACGCAGTATTTT. Protein: CASSIPMSGTSGRTDTQYF.

V and J are TRBV2 and TRBJ2-5, with D perhaps matching TRBD1 (5 bases). There are 12 residues in the CDR3. Trimming removed 7 bases at V and 2 bases at J, with 8 bases between. Germline V gene data show CDR1 as SNHLY and CDR2 as FYNNEI. The CDR3 bases are TGTGCCAGCAAGGGGCAGCAAGAGACCCAGTACTTC. The encoded protein is CASKGQQETQYF.

The rearrangement links TRBV7-8 to TRBJ2-5, with TRBD2 matching 8 bases. Trimming took 3 bases from V and 5 from J; bases not matched to a gene: 14. The CDR3 totals 17 residues. Germline assignment: CDR1 SGHVS and CDR2 FQNEAQ. The DNA for the CDR3 is TGTGCCAGCAGCTTTGTCCCCCGGGGGGGGCAAGGTGAGACCCAGTACTTC. Translating gives CASSFVPRGGQGETQYF.

The CDR3 reads CASSFPGRNTIYF. The CDR3 DNA follows: TGTGCCAGCAGTTTTCCTGGCAGAAACACCATATATTTT. J is TRBJ1-3 and V is TRBV28, with unresolved D. Deletions cut 3 bases from V and 5 bases from J, with 8 bases between. The CDR3 consists of 13 residues. Looked up from germline, CDR1 is MDHEN and CDR2 is SYDVKM.

This clone was recorded only once. The CDR3 is CASSIPPGQGARVDTGELFF. The CDR3, as DNA: TGTGCCAGCAGTATCCCCCCGGGACAGGGGGCGCGGGTAGACACCGGGGAGCTGTTTTTT. The V call is TRBV27, the J call TRBJ2-2; 12 nucleotides align to TRBD1. This CDR3 comprises 20 residues. V gave up 5 bases and J gave up 3 bases; unmatched junction bases: 16. Germline values: CDR1 MNHEY, CDR2 SMNVEV (reference sequence).

V usage is TRBV7-3 and J usage is TRBJ1-1; D gene ambiguous. The germline CDR1 and CDR2 sequences are SGHTA and FQGTGA. V was pared by 5 bases and J by 0 bases, with 10 bases between. The CDR3 is 14 residues long. The CDR3 sequence is CASSPGPMNTEAFF. CDR3 nucleotides: TGTGCCAGCAGCCCCGGCCCCATGAACACTGAAGCTTTCTTT.

This clone showed up just a few times. This chain connects TRBV18 to TRBJ1-1, with D possibly matching TRBD1 (5 bases). This CDR3 is 12 amino acids long. Trimming pared 3 bases from V and 9 bases from J, leaving 11 bases between. Germline CDR1 is KGHSH and CDR2 is LQKENI. The CDR3 protein is CASSPLGEQAFF. The CDR3 nucleotides are TGTGCCAGCTCACCCCTAGGGGAACAAGCTTTCTTT.

The chain uses TRBV7-9 and TRBJ2-7; 10 nucleotides line up with TRBD2. The V gene end was trimmed by 4 bases and the J gene end by 2 bases; junction bases not matched to a gene: 5. Germline CDR1 reads SEHNR; CDR2 reads FQNEAQ (reference sequence). This CDR3 is built from 15 residues. The CDR3 bases are TGTGCCAGCAGCTCCCCTAGCGGGAGCGCCTACGAGCAGTACTTC. Amino acids: CASSSPSGSAYEQYF.